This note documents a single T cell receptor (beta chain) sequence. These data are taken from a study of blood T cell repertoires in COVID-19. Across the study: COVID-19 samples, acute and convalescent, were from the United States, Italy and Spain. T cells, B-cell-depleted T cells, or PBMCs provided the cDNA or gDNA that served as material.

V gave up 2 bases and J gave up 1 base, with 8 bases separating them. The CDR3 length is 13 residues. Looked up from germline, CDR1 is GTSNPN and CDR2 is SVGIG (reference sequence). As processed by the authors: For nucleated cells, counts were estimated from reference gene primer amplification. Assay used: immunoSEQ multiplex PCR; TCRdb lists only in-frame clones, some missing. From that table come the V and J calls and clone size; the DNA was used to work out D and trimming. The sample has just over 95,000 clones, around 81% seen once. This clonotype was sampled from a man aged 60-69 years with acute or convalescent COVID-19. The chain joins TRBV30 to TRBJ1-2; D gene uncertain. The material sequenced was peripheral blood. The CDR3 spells CAWSPQINYGYTF. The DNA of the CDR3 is TGTGCCTGGAGTCCCCAGATTAACTATGGCTACACCTTC.